A selection of T cell receptor beta chains follows, all from one sample in a study of monozygotic twins with inflammatory bowel disease. TCRdb re-called the 5' RACE reads and gives one entry per CDR3 protein, without DNA. The table lists about 160,000 distinct CDR3 sequences. Sequenced sample: blood. The receptors originated from a human donor with ulcerative colitis or Crohn's disease, or a healthy co-twin of an affected twin (not recorded which). The CDR3 runs from the conserved cysteine through the conserved F or W. Each record gives: CDR3 protein, V gene, J gene.

CDR3aa: CASSQGPTSYEQYF
v_gene: TRBV4-3
j_gene: TRBJ2-7

CDR3aa: CASSLAGGQGDTQYF
v_gene: TRBV11-2
j_gene: TRBJ2-3

CDR3aa: CASSSGTKRETQYF
v_gene: TRBV7-9
j_gene: TRBJ2-5

CDR3aa: CASSPSGVYTEAFF
v_gene: TRBV5-4
j_gene: TRBJ1-1

CDR3aa: CASSWDRVDTQYF
v_gene: TRBV14
j_gene: TRBJ2-3

CDR3aa: CASSYSGRSQETQYF
v_gene: TRBV6-5
j_gene: TRBJ2-5

CDR3aa: CASSQGLAGSTDTQYF
v_gene: TRBV4-1
j_gene: TRBJ2-3

CDR3aa: CASSAHRESEQFF
v_gene: TRBV7-2
j_gene: TRBJ2-1

CDR3aa: CASERTRNNEKLFF
v_gene: TRBV28
j_gene: TRBJ1-4

CDR3aa: CASNEQGYNEQFF
v_gene: TRBV19
j_gene: TRBJ2-1

CDR3aa: CASSSEGEETQYF
v_gene: TRBV7-9
j_gene: TRBJ2-5

CDR3aa: CASSDSGRAPGELFF
v_gene: TRBV4-3
j_gene: TRBJ2-2

CDR3aa: CASSLAGPETQYF
v_gene: TRBV7-9
j_gene: TRBJ2-5

CDR3aa: CASSLGSGGGETQYF
v_gene: TRBV5-5
j_gene: TRBJ2-5

CDR3aa: CASSLGTGPGGYF
v_gene: TRBV7-9
j_gene: TRBJ2-7

CDR3aa: CSVRLAGAETQYF
v_gene: TRBV29-1
j_gene: TRBJ2-5

CDR3aa: CASSSPDQNYEQYF
v_gene: TRBV7-9
j_gene: TRBJ2-7

CDR3aa: CASSWGQGPQETQYF
v_gene: TRBV19
j_gene: TRBJ2-5